These T cell receptor beta chains were read from a single sample in a study of long-term antiretroviral therapy in people with HIV. Clones were read by immunoSEQ multiplex PCR, and TCRdb kept only the in-frame ones, dropping some. This table has tens of thousands of clones, roughly 80% appearing once. The sequencing here drew on unsorted PBMCs, taken 0.2 years after starting antiretroviral therapy. The receptor set was obtained from a woman in her thirties with HIV. Each CDR3 is given with its conserved first and last residue. A D gene is named only where the DNA matches it firmly. Size is omitted from some rows. Given values are once, few, many or a class for expanded clones.

j_gene | d_gene | abundance | v_gene | CDR3nt | CDR3aa
TRBJ1-1 | . | . | TRBV29-1 | TGCAACGTTGATAAGCAGGGGAACACTGAAGCTTTCTTT | CNVDKQGNTEAFF
TRBJ1-2 | TRBD1 | . | TRBV10-3 | TGTGCCATCAGGAGGACAGGGGGCGATGGCTACACCTTC | CAIRRTGGDGYTF
TRBJ2-7 | . | medium-sized | TRBV4-1 | TGCGCCAGCAGCCAAGATATGTCAAGTTACGAGCAGTACTTC | CASSQDMSSYEQYF
TRBJ2-5 | . | . | TRBV9 | TGTGCCAGCAGCGTAGCAGGAGGAGGGACCCAGTACTTC | CASSVAGGGTQYF
TRBJ1-1 | TRBD1 | . | TRBV30 | TGTGCCTGGTCCCGGACAGGGCTTGACACTGAAGCTTTCTTT | CAWSRTGLDTEAFF
TRBJ1-3 | . | . | TRBV18 | TGTGCCAGCTCACCTATAGACGGAAACACCATATATTTT | CASSPIDGNTIYF
TRBJ1-2 | . | . | TRBV18 | TGTGCCAGCTCCCTTAAAGGGGACTATGGCTACACCTTC | CASSLKGDYGYTF
TRBJ1-2 | TRBD1 | . | TRBV6-5 | TGTGCCAGCAGGGACAGGGAGGGTGGCTACACCTTC | CASRDREGGYTF
TRBJ1-4 | . | . | TRBV19 | TGTGCCAGTAGTATGGGGCTCCCTAGTTTGAAACTGTTTTTT | CASSMGLPSLKLFF
TRBJ2-1 | TRBD1 | . | TRBV7-9 | TGTGCCAGCAGCGTCCGGACAGGACAAAACAACAATGAGCAGTTCTTC | CASSVRTGQNNNEQFF
TRBJ1-3 | . | . | TRBV2 | TGTGCCAGCAGTGAAAGGTCCTGGGGGGACACCATATATTTT | CASSERSWGDTIYF
TRBJ1-1 | . | . | TRBV6-5 | TGTGCCAGCAGTTATTACGGCCTCATGAACACTGAAGCTTTCTTT | CASSYYGLMNTEAFF
TRBJ1-1 | . | . | TRBV5-4 | TGTGCCAGCAGCGGGGGGTTCGGCACCAACACTGAAGCTTTCTTT | CASSGGFGTNTEAFF
TRBJ1-5 | TRBD1 | . | TRBV12-5 | TGTGCTAGTGGTTCCGACAGGGTTTATAGCAATCAGCCCCAGCATTTT | CASGSDRVYSNQPQHF
TRBJ1-2 | . | . | TRBV7-9 | TGTGCCAGCAGCTTGGATTATGGCTACACCTTC | CASSLDYGYTF
TRBJ1-2 | . | once | TRBV5-1 | TGCGCCAGCAGCTTGGATGGCAGCGTCAGCGGCTACACCTTC | CASSLDGSVSGYTF
TRBJ1-4 | . | . | TRBV2 | TGTGCCAGCAGGGGTGAAAAACTGTTTTTT | CASRGEKLFF
TRBJ1-4 | . | . | TRBV5-6 | TGTGCCAGCAGCTTGGCACTTCTCCTCCCAAGCAATGAAAAACTGTTTTTT | CASSLALLLPSNEKLFF
TRBJ2-1 | . | . | TRBV11-2 | TGTGCCAGCAGCTTGAATCAGGGGGGCCAATACAATGAGCAGTTCTTC | CASSLNQGGQYNEQFF
TRBJ2-2 | TRBD1 | . | TRBV11-2 | TGTGCCAGCAGCTACGAGACAGGGCGGAACACCGGGGAGCTGTTTTTT | CASSYETGRNTGELFF
TRBJ1-3 | . | . | TRBV13 | TGTGCCAGCAGCTTAGCTGGGTCCTACTCTGGAAACACCATATATTTT | CASSLAGSYSGNTIYF
TRBJ2-3 | . | . | TRBV4-1 | TGCGCCAGCAGCCAGGGCGTAGATACGCAGTATTTT | CASSQGVDTQYF
TRBJ2-7 | . | few | TRBV2 | TGTGCCAGCAGTGAACTGGGGATAAGGGGCTACGAGCAGTACTTC | CASSELGIRGYEQYF
TRBJ1-2 | TRBD1 | . | TRBV13 | TGTGCCAGCAGCTCACTCCTAGGACAGGGTGGCGGCTACACCTTC | CASSSLLGQGGGYTF
TRBJ2-7 | . | . | TRBV5-1 | TGCGCCAGCAGCTTGGGGGGCAGGGTGGGGACCTACGAGCAGTACTTC | CASSLGGRVGTYEQYF
TRBJ1-3 | . | . | TRBV18 | TGTGCCAGCTCACCACAGACAGGCGCGGGAAACACCATATATTTT | CASSPQTGAGNTIYF
TRBJ1-5 | . | once | TRBV12-5 | TGTGCTAGTGGTTGGGAAAATCAGCCCCAGCATTTT | CASGWENQPQHF
TRBJ1-2 | . | . | TRBV14 | TGTGCCAGCAGCCAAGATGAGTCTGTCCTTTGGGCCTTC | CASSQDESVLWAF
TRBJ2-5 | TRBD2 | . | TRBV6-1 | TGTGCCAGCCTAAGGCAGCGGGGTTGGAGGGAGACCCAGTACTTC | CASLRQRGWRETQYF
TRBJ1-1 | . | . | TRBV19 | TGTGCCAGTAGTATTGCAGGAGACTTTTTGTGGAACACTGAAGCTTTCTTT | CASSIAGDFLWNTEAFF
TRBJ2-3 | TRBD1 | . | TRBV5-1 | TGCGCCAGCAGCAAGGACAGGAGCTACTCCACAGATACGCAGTATTTT | CASSKDRSYSTDTQYF
TRBJ1-5 | . | . | TRBV6-1 | TGTGCCAGCAGGAGGGATCGGGATAGCAATCAGCCCCAGCATTTT | CASRRDRDSNQPQHF
TRBJ2-5 | . | once | TRBV5-6 | TGTGCCTGGGGTGGGCGTGGAGAGACCCAGTACTTC | CAWGGRGETQYF
TRBJ1-1 | TRBD1 | . | TRBV5-8 | TGTGCCAGCAGCTTTGACAGGGCCAGCACTGAAGCTTTCTTT | CASSFDRASTEAFF
TRBJ1-3 | . | . | TRBV19 | TGTGCCAGTACCACAACCGGGACCTTCTCTGGAAACACCATATATTTT | CASTTTGTFSGNTIYF
TRBJ1-4 | . | . | TRBV29-1 | TGCAGCGTTGTTCGCCAGGGTGGTGAAAAACTGTTTTTT | CSVVRQGGEKLFF
TRBJ1-5 | TRBD1 | . | TRBV27 | TGTGCCAGCAGTTTCTTAGGACAGGGCGGTCAGCCCCAGCATTTT | CASSFLGQGGQPQHF
TRBJ2-3 | . | . | TRBV7-8 | TGTGCCAGCAGCATACCCCAGGGGCTAGGTACAGATACGCAGTATTTT | CASSIPQGLGTDTQYF
TRBJ1-1 | . | once | TRBV4-1 | TGCGCCAGCAGCCAAGATGATTACGAGACTGAAGCTTTCTTT | CASSQDDYETEAFF
TRBJ1-1 | . | few | TRBV19 | TGTGCCAGTGCATCCAGGGCGGGGAACACTGAAGCTTTCTTT | CASASRAGNTEAFF
TRBJ2-3 | . | . | TRBV5-1 | TGCGCCAGCAGCTATACCCGGGCCACAGATACGCAGTATTTT | CASSYTRATDTQYF
TRBJ1-6 | TRBD1 | . | TRBV30 | TGTGCCTGGGCCTCGGGACAGCAAAATTCACCCCTCCACTTT | CAWASGQQNSPLHF
TRBJ1-4 | TRBD1 | . | TRBV2 | TGTGCCAGCAGTCTATCGACAGGGGGCGCCCCGGGTAATGAAAAACTGTTTTTT | CASSLSTGGAPGNEKLFF
TRBJ2-5 | . | once | TRBV4-1 | TGCGCCAGCAGCCAGATCGGGCAGGGGGAGACCCAGTACTTC | CASSQIGQGETQYF
TRBJ2-3 | . | . | TRBV4-1 | TGCGCCAGCAGCCATGAGGGACTGGGGGAAGATACGCAGTATTTT | CASSHEGLGEDTQYF
TRBJ2-5 | . | . | TRBV11-2 | TGTGCCAGCAGCTTAGAGTACCAAGAGACCCAGTACTTC | CASSLEYQETQYF